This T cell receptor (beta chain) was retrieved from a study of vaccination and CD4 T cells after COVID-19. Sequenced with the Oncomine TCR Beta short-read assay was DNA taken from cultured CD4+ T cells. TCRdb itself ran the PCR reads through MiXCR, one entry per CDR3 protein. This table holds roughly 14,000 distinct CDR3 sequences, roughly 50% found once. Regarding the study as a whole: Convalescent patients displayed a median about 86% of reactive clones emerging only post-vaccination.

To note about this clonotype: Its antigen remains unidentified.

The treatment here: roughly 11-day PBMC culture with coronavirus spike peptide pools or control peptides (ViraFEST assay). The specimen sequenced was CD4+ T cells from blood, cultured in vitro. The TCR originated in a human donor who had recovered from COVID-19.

CDR3 nucleotides: TGTGCCAGCAGCTCTTACAGGGGTTTGGATACGCAGTATTTT. As protein: CASSSYRGLDTQYF. The gene calls are TRBV7-2 and TRBJ2-3, with 7 positions matching TRBD1. Germline CDR1 reads SGHTA; CDR2 reads FQGNSA. V shed 4 bases, J shed 6 bases, and the junction held 7 bases outside the gene matches. The CDR3 runs 14 residues.